The 7 T cell receptor beta chains below were found in one sample sequenced in a study of T cell responses to AZD1222 COVID-19 vaccine. Measured with immunoSEQ multiplex PCR; TCRdb has only the in-frame clones, and not every one. Here the sample spans approximately 80,000 clones, about nine tenths being singletons. The starting material was peripheral blood, obtained on day 0 of AZD1222 vaccination. The receptors stem from an adult in good health.

The genes are TRBV7-9 and TRBJ1-2, with 7 bases fitting TRBD1. Looked up from germline, CDR1 is SEHNR and CDR2 is FQNEAQ (reference sequence). Germline trimming cut 5 bases from V and 8 bases from J; bases unmatched to any gene: 11. The CDR3 runs to 14 residues. Here the CDR3 reads CASSLSDRRGGYTF. The DNA of the CDR3 is TGTGCCAGCAGCCTGTCGGACAGGAGGGGGGGCTACACCTTC.

The chain couples TRBV7-9 to TRBJ1-5; D not certain. The germline V and J ends were trimmed by 1 base and 3 bases, with 10 bases remaining between them. CDR1 and CDR2 from the germline V gene are SEHNR and FQNEAQ (reference sequence). The CDR3 has 15 residues. Written as DNA, the CDR3 is TGTGCCAGCAGCTTAGGTCCAGGTTTCAATCAGCCCCAGCATTTT. It translates to CASSLGPGFNQPQHF. The full variable domain, in which reference TRBV7-9 and TRBJ1-5 provide the parts outside the CDR3, is DTGVSQNPRHKITKRGQNVTFRCDPISEHNRLYWYRQTLGQGPEFLTYFQNEAQLEKSRLLSDRFSAERPKGSFSTLEIQRTEQGDSAMYLCASSLGPGFNQPQHFGDGTRLSIL.

V and J are TRBV19 and TRBJ2-7, with TRBD2 identical over 11 bases. CDR3 length: 16 amino acids. The germline V gene has CDR1 LNHDA and CDR2 SQIVND (reference sequence). Trimming at V came to 6 bases and at J to 2 bases, leaving 9 bases not matched to a gene. Here the CDR3 reads CASRVTTSGGPYEQYF. The CDR3 region has the DNA TGTGCCAGTAGGGTGACCACTAGCGGGGGCCCCTACGAGCAGTACTTC.

The chain uses TRBV14 and TRBJ2-3; D ambiguous. Germline-derived CDR1 and CDR2 are SGHDN and FVKESK. This CDR3 has 11 residues. Deletions cut 1 base from V and 7 bases from J, with 3 bases between. The CDR3 region has the DNA TGTGCCAGCAGCCAAGTAAATACGCAGTATTTT. Translation gives CASSQVNTQYF.

This chain uses TRBV6-1 with TRBJ1-1; TRBD1 is a possible D gene (5 bases). The CDR3 has 15 amino acids. Germline loops: CDR1 MNHNS, CDR2 SASEGT. V was trimmed by 3 bases and J by 0 bases, leaving 11 bases between them. The CDR3 DNA is TGTGCCAGCAGTGAGGTTTGGGGGATGAACACTGAAGCTTTCTTT. Translated, it gives CASSEVWGMNTEAFF.

The chain has TRBV5-1 and TRBJ2-5; D gene unclear. V was pared by 4 bases and J by 1 base, with 14 bases between. Per germline, CDR1 SGHRS and CDR2 YFSETQ. The CDR3 covers 15 residues. The CDR3 loop reads CASSPEGLSQETQYF. The CDR3 DNA follows: TGCGCCAGCAGCCCCGAAGGGTTGAGCCAAGAGACCCAGTACTTC.

The chain joins TRBV29-1 to TRBJ2-3; TRBD2 matches 7 bases. Trimming removed 7 bases from V and 0 bases from J; junction bases left unmatched: 4. Germline V gene lookup returns CDR1 SQVTM and CDR2 ANQGSEA. The CDR3 spans 13 residues. CDR3 sequence (DNA): TGCAGCGGGCGGGGGACTAGCACAGATACGCAGTATTTT. Protein product: CSGRGTSTDTQYF.